A single sample gave rise to the 8 T cell receptor beta chains below, sequenced in a study of OX40 agonist ivuxolimab in advanced cancers. Profiling relied on immunoSEQ multiplex PCR, and the TCRdb table lists in-frame clones only, not all of them. The data show tens of thousands of clones, with 90% to 95% seen just once and 2% to 3% held by the top ten. Material: CD4+ or CD8+ T cells sorted from blood, obtained in a trial of the OX40 agonist ivuxolimab. These receptors all come from an adult with an advanced solid tumor such as melanoma, head and neck, liver or kidney cancer.

The chain joins TRBV5-8 to TRBJ1-1, with D perhaps matching TRBD1 (5 bases). The V end lost 0 bases, the J end lost 4 bases, and 13 bases lay between the germline ends. Germline CDR1 SGHTS, CDR2 YDEGEE. The length of the CDR3 is 15 residues. The CDR3 reads CASSLAPGGSTEAFF. CDR3 in DNA: TGTGCCAGCAGCTTGGCCCCCGGGGGGAGCACTGAAGCTTTCTTT.

This chain links TRBV15 with TRBJ2-2, with 8 bases lining up with TRBD1. This CDR3 is 16 amino acids long. The J segment lost 4 bases and the V segment lost 5 bases, leaving 9 bases of the junction unmatched. Germline V lookup: CDR1 LNHNV, CDR2 YYDKDF (reference sequence). CDR3 sequence reads: CATSARQGFGTGELFF. CDR3 in DNA: TGTGCCACCAGCGCCCGACAGGGGTTTGGCACCGGGGAGCTGTTTTTT.

The chain uses TRBV7-2 and TRBJ1-1; no definite D call. V was shortened by 4 bases and J by 2 bases, with 11 bases between the two germline ends. The germline V gene encodes CDR1 SGHTA and CDR2 FQGNSA. CDR3 size: 14 residues. The CDR3 sequence: CASSSQVGNTEAFF. In DNA, the CDR3 is TGTGCCAGCAGCTCCCAGGTGGGAAACACTGAAGCTTTCTTT. Full variable domain (missing parts from reference TRBV7-2 and TRBJ1-1): GAGVSQSPSNKVTEKGKDVELRCDPISGHTALYWYRQSLGQGLEFLIYFQGNSAPDKSGLPSDRFSAERTGGSVSTLTIQRTQQEDSAVYLCASSSQVGNTEAFFGQGTRLTVV.

The V call is TRBV4-1, the J call TRBJ1-2; D might be TRBD1 (5 bases). This CDR3 spans 15 amino acids. The V gene lost 0 bases and the J gene lost 8 bases, with 16 bases spanning the gap. In germline, CDR1 is MGHRA, CDR2 YSYEKL. The CDR3: CASSQDQAGIGGYTF. As DNA, the CDR3 is TGCGCCAGCAGCCAAGATCAAGCAGGGATTGGCGGCTACACCTTC.

The genes are TRBV30 and TRBJ1-5; TRBD1 might be the D (5 bases). Germline V gene sequence: CDR1 GTSNPN, CDR2 SVGIG (reference sequence). The CDR3 is 13 amino acids. V gave up 3 bases and J gave up 6 bases, with 12 bases separating them. CDR3 in amino acids: CAWSTGARQPQHF. For the CDR3, the DNA is TGTGCCTGGAGCACCGGGGCTCGTCAGCCCCAGCATTTT.

This clone was picked up a small number of times. The chain uses TRBV2 and TRBJ1-5; 7 bases are shared with TRBD1. The V and J ends lost 6 bases and 2 bases, in that order; junction bases with no gene match: 4. The V gene's germline CDR1 is SNHLY and CDR2 FYNNEI. This CDR3 comprises 14 residues. The CDR3 bases are TGTGCCAGCAGCCCAGGGGGGGGCAATCAGCCCCAGCATTTT. Its translation: CASSPGGGNQPQHF.

Only one count was recorded for this clone. The CDR3 DNA is TGTGCCAGCAGCTTGATCGGCACTGAAGCTTTCTTT. Its translation: CASSLIGTEAFF. The chain combines TRBV7-9 with TRBJ1-1; no clear D gene. Germline lookup yields CDR1 SEHNR and CDR2 FQNEAQ (reference sequence). The CDR3 has 12 residues. V was clipped by 3 bases and J by 4 bases, with 6 bases between them.

V gene TRBV19 combines with J gene TRBJ2-5, with D perhaps matching TRBD1 (6 bases). CDR1 is LNHDA and CDR2 is SQIVND in the germline V gene (reference sequence). The length of the CDR3 is 13 residues. The V gene lost 5 bases and the J gene lost 2 bases, with 9 bases spanning the gap. CDR3 DNA: TGTGCCAGTAGTTCGACAGGACAAGAGACCCAGTACTTC. Translating gives CASSSTGQETQYF.